This TCR beta chain was captured by sequencing in a study of T-cell reconstitution after alpha-beta-depleted transplantation in children. Broader study findings: Newly produced T cells mostly accounted for T-cell counts and diversity one year post-transplant.

TCRbeta library preparation incorporated unique molecular identifiers. One entry per CDR3 protein results from TCRdb running MiXCR on the PCR reads. The data show hundreds of thousands of distinct CDR3 sequences, around 15% seen once. This CDR3 comprises 19 residues. V was clipped by 2 bases and J by 2 bases; unmatched bases: 13. CDR1 and CDR2 (germline): MNHEY, SMNVEV (reference sequence). This clonotype came up many times. The antigen remains undetermined. The chain joins TRBV27 to TRBJ2-5, with TRBD1 matching 11 bases. The clonotype originates from a boy under two years old who had a stem cell transplant for Wiskott-Aldrich syndrome, so the T cells may come from the graft donor. The source was PBMCs, mostly from graft donor cells, collected 360 days after TCRalphabeta/CD19-depleted stem cell transplant. This chain's CDR3 is CASSLRAGQGARPQETQYF. The CDR3 DNA reads TGTGCCAGCAGTTTAAGGGCCGGACAGGGGGCGCGTCCACAAGAGACCCAGTACTTC.